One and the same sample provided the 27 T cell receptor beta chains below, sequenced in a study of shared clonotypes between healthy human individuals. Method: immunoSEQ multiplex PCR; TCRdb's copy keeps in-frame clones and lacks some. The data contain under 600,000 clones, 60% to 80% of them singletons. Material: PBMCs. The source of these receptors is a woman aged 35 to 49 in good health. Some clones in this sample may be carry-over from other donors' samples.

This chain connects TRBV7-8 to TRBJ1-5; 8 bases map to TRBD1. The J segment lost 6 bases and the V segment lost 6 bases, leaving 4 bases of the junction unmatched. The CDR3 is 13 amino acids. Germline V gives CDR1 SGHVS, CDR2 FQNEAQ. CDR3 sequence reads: CASSQGAGQPQHF. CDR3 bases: TGTGCCAGCAGTCAGGGGGCAGGTCAGCCCCAGCATTTT.

The DNA of the CDR3 is TGTGCCAGCCACCCGGGACAGGGAATCGTGAACACTGAAGCTTTCTTT. Translating gives CASHPGQGIVNTEAFF. The V and J genes are TRBV2 and TRBJ1-1, with TRBD1 matching 9 bases. The ends lost 8 bases at V and 0 bases at J; junction bases unmatched: 10. The CDR3 totals 16 residues. The germline V gene has CDR1 SNHLY and CDR2 FYNNEI.

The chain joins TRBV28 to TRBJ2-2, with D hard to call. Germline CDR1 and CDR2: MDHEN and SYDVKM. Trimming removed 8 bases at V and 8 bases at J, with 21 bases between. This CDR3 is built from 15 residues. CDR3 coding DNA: TGTGCCAGCCGTAACCTAGGAGTAATTCGGGGGGAGCTGTTTTTT. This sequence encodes CASRNLGVIRGELFF.

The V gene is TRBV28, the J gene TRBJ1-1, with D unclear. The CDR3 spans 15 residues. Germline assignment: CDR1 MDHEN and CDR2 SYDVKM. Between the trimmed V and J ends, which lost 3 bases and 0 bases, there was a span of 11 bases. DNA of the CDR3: TGTGCCAGCAGTTTGATCCCGGATATGAACACTGAAGCTTTCTTT. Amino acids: CASSLIPDMNTEAFF.

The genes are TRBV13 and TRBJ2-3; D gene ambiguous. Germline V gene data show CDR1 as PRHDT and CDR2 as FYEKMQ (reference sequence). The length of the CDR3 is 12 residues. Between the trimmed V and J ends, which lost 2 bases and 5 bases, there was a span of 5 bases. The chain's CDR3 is CASSLNVDTQYF. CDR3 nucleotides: TGTGCCAGCAGCTTAAATGTAGATACGCAGTATTTT.

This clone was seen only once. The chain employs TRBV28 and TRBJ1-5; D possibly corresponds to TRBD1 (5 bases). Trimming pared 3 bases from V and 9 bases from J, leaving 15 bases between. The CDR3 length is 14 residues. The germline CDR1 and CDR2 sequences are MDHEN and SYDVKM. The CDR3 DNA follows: TGTGCCAGCAGTTTCCCCGAGGGGAACCGGCCCCAGCATTTT. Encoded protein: CASSFPEGNRPQHF.

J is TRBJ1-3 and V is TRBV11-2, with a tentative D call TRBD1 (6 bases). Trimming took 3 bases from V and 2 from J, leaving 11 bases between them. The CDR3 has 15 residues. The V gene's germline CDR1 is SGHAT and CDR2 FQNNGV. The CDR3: CASSFRGAAGNTIYF. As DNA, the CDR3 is TGTGCCAGCAGCTTCCGGGGGGCCGCTGGAAACACCATATATTTT. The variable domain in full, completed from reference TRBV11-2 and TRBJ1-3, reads EAGVAQSPRYKIIEKRQSVAFWCNPISGHATLYWYQQILGQGPKLLIQFQNNGVVDDSQLPKDRFSAERLKGVDSTLKIQPAKLEDSAVYLCASSFRGAAGNTIYFGEGSWLTVV.

CDR3 nucleotide sequence: TGTGCCAGCAACGAGGGAGTGAGCAATCAGCCCCAGCATTTT. It codes for CASNEGVSNQPQHF. This chain uses TRBV5-5 with TRBJ1-5; D gene ambiguous. V was clipped by 6 bases and J by 1 base, with 11 bases between them. The CDR3 runs to 14 residues. Germline values: CDR1 SGHKS, CDR2 YYEKEE (reference sequence).

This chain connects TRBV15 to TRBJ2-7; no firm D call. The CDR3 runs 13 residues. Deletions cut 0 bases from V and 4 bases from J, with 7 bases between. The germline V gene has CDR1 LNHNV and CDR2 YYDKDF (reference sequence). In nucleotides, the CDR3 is TGTGCCACCAGCAGAGATCCCGGGTACGAGCAGTACTTC. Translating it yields CATSRDPGYEQYF.

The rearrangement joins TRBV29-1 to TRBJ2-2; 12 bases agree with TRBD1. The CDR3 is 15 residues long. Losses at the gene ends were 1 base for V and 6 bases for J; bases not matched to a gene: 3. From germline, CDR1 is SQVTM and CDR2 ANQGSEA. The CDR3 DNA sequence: TGCAGCGTTGAAGGGGGGACAGGGGGCCCCGGGGAGCTGTTTTTT. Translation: CSVEGGTGGPGELFF.

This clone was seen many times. CDR3 loop: CASSIMRGGNTGELFF. CDR3 DNA: TGTGCCAGTAGTATAATGAGAGGGGGGAACACCGGGGAGCTGTTTTTT. V gene TRBV19 combines with J gene TRBJ2-2; TRBD1 is a possible D gene (6 bases). This CDR3 has 16 residues. Germline CDR1 and CDR2: LNHDA and SQIVND (reference sequence). V lost 2 bases and J 1 base, leaving 11 bases between the germline ends.

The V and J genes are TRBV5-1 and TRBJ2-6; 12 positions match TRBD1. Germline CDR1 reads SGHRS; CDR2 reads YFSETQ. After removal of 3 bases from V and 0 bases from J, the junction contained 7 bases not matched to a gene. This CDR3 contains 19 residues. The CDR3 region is CASSYPRDRGPSGANVLTF. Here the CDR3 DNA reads TGCGCCAGCAGCTACCCCCGGGACAGGGGGCCCTCTGGGGCCAACGTCCTGACTTTC.

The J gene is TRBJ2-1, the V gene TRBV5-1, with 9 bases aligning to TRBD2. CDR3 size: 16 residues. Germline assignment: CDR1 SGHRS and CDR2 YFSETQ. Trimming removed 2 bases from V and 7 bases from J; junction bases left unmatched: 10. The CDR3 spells CASSFTGTSSGNEQFF. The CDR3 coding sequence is TGCGCCAGCAGCTTCACCGGGACTAGCTCAGGTAATGAGCAGTTCTTC.

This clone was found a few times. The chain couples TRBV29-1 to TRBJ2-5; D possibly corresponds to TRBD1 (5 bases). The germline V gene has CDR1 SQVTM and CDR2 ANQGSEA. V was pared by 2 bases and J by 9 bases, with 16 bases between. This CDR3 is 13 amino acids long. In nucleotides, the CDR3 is TGCAGCGTTGAATTCAGGGCTACGTTCGCCCAGTACTTC. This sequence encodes CSVEFRATFAQYF.

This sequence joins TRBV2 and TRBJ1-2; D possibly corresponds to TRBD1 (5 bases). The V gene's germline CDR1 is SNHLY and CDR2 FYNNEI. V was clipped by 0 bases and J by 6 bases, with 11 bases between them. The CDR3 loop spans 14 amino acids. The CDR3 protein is CASSEATQGDGYTF. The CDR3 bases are TGTGCCAGCAGTGAAGCGACCCAGGGAGATGGCTACACCTTC.

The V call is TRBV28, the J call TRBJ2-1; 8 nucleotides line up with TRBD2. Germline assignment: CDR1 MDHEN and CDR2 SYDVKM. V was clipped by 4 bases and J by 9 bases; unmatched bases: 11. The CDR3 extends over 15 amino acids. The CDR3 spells CASSSDGLAILEQFF. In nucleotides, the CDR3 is TGTGCCAGCAGTTCCGATGGACTAGCTATCCTTGAGCAGTTCTTC.

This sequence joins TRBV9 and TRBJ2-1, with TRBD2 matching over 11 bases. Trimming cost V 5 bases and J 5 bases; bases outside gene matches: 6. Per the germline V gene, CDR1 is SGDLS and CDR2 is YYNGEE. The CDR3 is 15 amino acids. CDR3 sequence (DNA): TGTGCCAGCAGTTCGGGACTAGCGGTACACAATGAGCAGTTCTTC. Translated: CASSSGLAVHNEQFF. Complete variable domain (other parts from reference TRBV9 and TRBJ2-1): DSGVTQTPKHLITATGQRVTLRCSPRSGDLSVYWYQQSLDQGLQFLIQYYNGEERAKGNILERFSAQQFPDLHSELNLSSLELGDSALYFCASSSGLAVHNEQFFGPGTRLTVL.

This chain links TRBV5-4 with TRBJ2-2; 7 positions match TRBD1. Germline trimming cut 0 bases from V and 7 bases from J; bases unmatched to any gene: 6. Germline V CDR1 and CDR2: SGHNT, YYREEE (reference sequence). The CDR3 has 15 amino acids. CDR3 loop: CASSLVAGGSGELFF. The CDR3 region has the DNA TGTGCCAGCAGCTTGGTGGCAGGGGGAAGCGGGGAGCTGTTTTTT.

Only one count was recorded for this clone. CDR3 nucleotide sequence: TGCGCCAGCAGCGACGGGAGGTCCCCCTACAATGAGCAGTTCTTC. This encodes CASSDGRSPYNEQFF. This chain links TRBV5-1 with TRBJ2-1; 7 bases line up with TRBD2. The V segment lost 4 bases and the J segment 2 bases; nucleotides outside the gene matches: 6. Looked up from germline, CDR1 is SGHRS and CDR2 is YFSETQ. The CDR3 length is 15 residues.

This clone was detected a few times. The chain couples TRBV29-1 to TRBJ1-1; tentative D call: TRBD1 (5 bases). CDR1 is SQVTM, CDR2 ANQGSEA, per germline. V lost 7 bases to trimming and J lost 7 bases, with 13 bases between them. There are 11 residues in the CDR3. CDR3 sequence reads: CSARDQSEAFF. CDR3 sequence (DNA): TGCAGCGCCCGGGACCAGAGTGAAGCTTTCTTT.

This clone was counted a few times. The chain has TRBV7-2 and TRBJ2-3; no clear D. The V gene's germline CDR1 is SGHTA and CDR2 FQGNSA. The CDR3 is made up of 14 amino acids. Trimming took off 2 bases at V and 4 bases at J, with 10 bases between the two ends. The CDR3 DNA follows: TGTGCCAGCAGCTTAAACAGCCCGCCAGATACGCAGTATTTT. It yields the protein CASSLNSPPDTQYF.

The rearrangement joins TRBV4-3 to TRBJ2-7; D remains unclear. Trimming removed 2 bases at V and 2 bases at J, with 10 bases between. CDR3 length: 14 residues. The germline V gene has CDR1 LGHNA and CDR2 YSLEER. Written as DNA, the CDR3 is TGCGCCAGCAGCCAACGGACGGGTCCCTACGAGCAGTACTTC. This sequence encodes CASSQRTGPYEQYF.

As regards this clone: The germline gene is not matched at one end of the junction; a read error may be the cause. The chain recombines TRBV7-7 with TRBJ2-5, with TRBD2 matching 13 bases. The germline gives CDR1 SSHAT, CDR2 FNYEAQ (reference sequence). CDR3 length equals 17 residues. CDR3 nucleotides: TGTGCTAGCAGCCCCGGGACTAGCGGGACCTTCCAAGAGACCCAGTACTTC. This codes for CASSPGTSGTFQETQYF. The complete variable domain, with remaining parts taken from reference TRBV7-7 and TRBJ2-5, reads GAGVSQSPRYKVTKRGQDVTLRCDPISSHATLYWYQQALGQGPEFLTYFNYEAQPDKSGLPSDRFSAERPEGSISTLTIQRTEQRDSAMYRCASSPGTSGTFQETQYFGPGTRLLVL.

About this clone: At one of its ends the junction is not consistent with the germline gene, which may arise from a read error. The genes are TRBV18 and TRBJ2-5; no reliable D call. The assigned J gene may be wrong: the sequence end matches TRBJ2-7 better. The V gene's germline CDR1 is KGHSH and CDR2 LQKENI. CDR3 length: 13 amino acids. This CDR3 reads CASSVTASYEQYF. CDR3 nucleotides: TGCGCCAGCTCAGTGACCGCTTCCTACGAGCAGTACTTC.

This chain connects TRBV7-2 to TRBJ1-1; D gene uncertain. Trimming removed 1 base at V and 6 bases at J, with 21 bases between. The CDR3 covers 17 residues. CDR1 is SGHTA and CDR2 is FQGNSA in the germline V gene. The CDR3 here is CASSLDLGFTSAAEAFF. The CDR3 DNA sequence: TGTGCCAGCAGCTTAGATCTGGGCTTCACCTCCGCGGCTGAAGCTTTCTTT. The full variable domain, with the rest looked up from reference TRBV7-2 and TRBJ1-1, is GAGVSQSPSNKVTEKGKDVELRCDPISGHTALYWYRQSLGQGLEFLIYFQGNSAPDKSGLPSDRFSAERTGGSVSTLTIQRTQQEDSAVYLCASSLDLGFTSAAEAFFGQGTRLTVV.

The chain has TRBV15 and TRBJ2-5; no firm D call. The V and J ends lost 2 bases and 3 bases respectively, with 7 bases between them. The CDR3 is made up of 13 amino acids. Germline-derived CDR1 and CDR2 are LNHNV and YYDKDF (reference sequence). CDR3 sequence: CATSRNREETQYF. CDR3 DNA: TGTGCCACCAGCAGAAACCGGGAAGAGACCCAGTACTTC.

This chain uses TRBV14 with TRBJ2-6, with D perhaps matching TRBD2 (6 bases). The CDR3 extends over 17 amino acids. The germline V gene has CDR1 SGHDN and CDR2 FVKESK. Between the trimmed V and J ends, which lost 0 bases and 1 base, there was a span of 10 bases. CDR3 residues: CASSQEYRGSGANVLTF. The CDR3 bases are TGTGCCAGCAGCCAAGAATACCGGGGGTCTGGGGCCAACGTCCTGACTTTC.